Sequencing of this T cell receptor (beta chain) was carried out in a study of regulatory T cells in long-lasting Graves disease. Time point here: persistent/refractory GD, antithyroid drugs over 5 years with positive TRAb. RNA isolated from PBMCs was used to make the TCR library. The CDR3 covers 14 residues. V lost 6 bases, J lost 8 bases, and 11 bases stayed unmatched. Arm-PCR of CDR3 regions with iRepertoire HTBI primers generated TCR beta libraries. One entry per CDR3 protein results from TCRdb running MiXCR on the multiplex PCR reads. The table includes approximately 400,000 distinct CDR3 sequences, around 24% detected once.

The sample consisted of peripheral blood mononuclear cells (PBMCs), taken when the disease was refractory, from a patient treated with antithyroid drugs. The TCR comes from a female donor with Graves disease. The chain carries TRBV12-3 or TRBV12-4 and TRBJ1-2; 8 nucleotides agree with TRBD1. The CDR3 nucleotides are TGTGCCAGCAGCGCACCGACAGGGGTTCGGGGCTACACCTTC. It specifies CASSAPTGVRGYTF.